These 18 T cell receptor beta chains share one sample of origin, sequenced in a study of cytomegalovirus exposure and HLA in healthy donors. This table comes from immunoSEQ multiplex PCR, and its TCRdb copy is limited to in-frame clones, with some not included. The repertoire includes about 110,000 clones, almost 96% of them detected once, and under 0.75% sits in the top ten. Sequenced material: PBMCs. These receptors came from a woman between 18 and 30 years old in good health and CMV-seronegative.

V is TRBV10-3 and J is TRBJ2-3, with 7 bases fitting TRBD1. The V and J ends lost 10 bases and 3 bases, in that order; junction bases with no gene match: 7. The V gene's germline CDR1 is ENHRY and CDR2 SYGVKD. The CDR3 spans 13 residues. The CDR3 here is CATGTVSTDTQYF. The CDR3 DNA sequence: TGTGCCACCGGGACAGTCTCTACAGATACGCAGTATTTT.

This chain connects TRBV28 to TRBJ1-2, with D tentatively TRBD1 (6 bases). Per germline, CDR1 MDHEN and CDR2 SYDVKM. The CDR3 runs 13 residues. The V end was cut by 3 bases, the J end by 5 bases, with 10 bases between. The CDR3 region has the DNA TGTGCCAGCAGTTTCGGACAGATATATGGCTACACCTTC. Residues: CASSFGQIYGYTF.

The chain uses TRBV18 and TRBJ2-7; D perhaps matches TRBD1 (6 bases). CDR3 length: 13 amino acids. The germline V and J ends were trimmed by 3 bases and 3 bases, with 9 bases remaining between them. The germline gives CDR1 KGHSH, CDR2 LQKENI. This CDR3 reads CASSPGHNYEQYF. CDR3 in DNA: TGTGCCAGCTCACCGGGACATAACTACGAGCAGTACTTC. The whole variable domain, filled in from reference TRBV18 and TRBJ2-7, reads NAGVMQNPRHLVRRRGQEARLRCSPMKGHSHVYWYRQLPEEGLKFMVYLQKENIIDESGMPKERFSAEFPKEGPSILRIQQVVRGDSAAYFCASSPGHNYEQYFGPGTRLTVT.

This clone is a singleton in its sample. V and J are TRBV5-1 and TRBJ1-1; possible D gene TRBD1, 6 bases. V was trimmed by 5 bases and J by 7 bases, leaving 15 bases between them. This CDR3 region has 13 residues. Looked up from germline, CDR1 is SGHRS and CDR2 is YFSETQ. The CDR3 DNA sequence: TGCGCCAGCAGTTCATCAGGGGACCTTGAAGCTTTCTTT. It is translated as CASSSSGDLEAFF.

The CDR3 reads CASSLDRGQNSPLHF. The CDR3 DNA reads TGTGCCAGCAGCTTAGATCGGGGACAGAATTCACCCCTCCACTTT. The rearrangement uses TRBV11-3 and TRBJ1-6; 7 bases agree with TRBD1. Germline V gene data show CDR1 as SGHNT and CDR2 as YENEEA. V lost 0 bases and J lost 7; bases outside the gene matches: 3. The CDR3 loop spans 15 amino acids.

The chain recombines TRBV28 with TRBJ2-7; TRBD1 matches at 9 bases. Germline lookup yields CDR1 MDHEN and CDR2 SYDVKM. Trimming took 3 bases from V and 4 from J; bases not matched to a gene: 4. This CDR3 contains 14 residues. CDR3 sequence reads: CASSFMDRGYEQYF. Here the CDR3 DNA reads TGTGCCAGCAGTTTCATGGACAGGGGTTACGAGCAGTACTTC.

The chain joins TRBV15 to TRBJ1-6; no clear D gene. This CDR3 has 16 residues. Looked up from germline, CDR1 is LNHNV and CDR2 is YYDKDF (reference sequence). The V and J ends lost 0 bases and 6 bases respectively, with 12 bases between them. CDR3 amino acids: CATSREYFPGNSPLHF. The CDR3 bases are TGTGCCACCAGCAGAGAATATTTCCCGGGTAATTCACCCCTCCACTTT.

This clone was seen once. The CDR3 reads CASSSRPGNTEAFF. The DNA for the CDR3 is TGTGCCAGCAGCTCCCGGCCAGGGAACACTGAAGCTTTCTTT. The V call is TRBV7-9, the J call TRBJ1-1, with unresolved D. This CDR3 has 14 residues. V lost 4 bases, J lost 1 base, and 10 bases lay in between. The germline V gene has CDR1 SEHNR and CDR2 FQNEAQ (reference sequence).

The genes are TRBV7-3 and TRBJ2-3; no reliable D call. Germline V gene sequence: CDR1 SGHTA, CDR2 FQGTGA. V shed 4 bases and J shed 2 bases, with 7 bases lying between them. The CDR3 consists of 13 residues. This chain's CDR3 is CASSSPHTDTQYF. As DNA, the CDR3 is TGTGCCAGCAGCTCCCCACACACAGATACGCAGTATTTT.

V and J are TRBV2 and TRBJ1-5, with 11 nucleotides matching TRBD1. The germline CDR1 and CDR2 sequences are SNHLY and FYNNEI. The length of the CDR3 is 15 residues. The junction had 5 bases not matched to a gene; V was cut back by 6 bases and J by 4 bases. The DNA for the CDR3 is TGTGCCAGCAGACTGGACAGGGGGCGAAATCAGCCCCAGCATTTT. It is translated as CASRLDRGRNQPQHF.

The gene calls are TRBV19 and TRBJ2-5; D is unclear. The CDR3 sequence is 13 residues long. Trimming removed 5 bases from V and 4 bases from J, with 11 bases in between. The germline gives CDR1 LNHDA, CDR2 SQIVND (reference sequence). Here the CDR3 reads CASSRSPGETQYF. The CDR3 DNA reads TGTGCCAGTAGTCGAAGTCCAGGAGAGACCCAGTACTTC.

The chain employs TRBV28 and TRBJ2-2, with 14 bases aligning to TRBD2. Trimming at V came to 5 bases and at J to 3 bases, leaving 8 bases not matched to a gene. This CDR3 has 18 amino acids. Germline CDR1 is MDHEN and CDR2 is SYDVKM. Written as DNA, the CDR3 is TGTGCCAGCAGTCTCGTACGACTAGCGGGGGGGTACACCGGGGAGCTGTTTTTT. Translated, it gives CASSLVRLAGGYTGELFF.

V usage is TRBV6-5 and J usage is TRBJ1-1; 7 bases are shared with TRBD1. V was pared by 8 bases and J by 1 base, with 7 bases of the junction left unmatched. Germline assignment: CDR1 MNHEY and CDR2 SVGAGI. CDR3 length: 14 amino acids. CDR3 in DNA: TGTGCCAGCCGCCGGGACAGAACGAACACTGAAGCTTTCTTT. As protein: CASRRDRTNTEAFF.

V usage is TRBV15 and J usage is TRBJ1-1; D gene uncertain. There are 14 residues in the CDR3. Germline V gives CDR1 LNHNV, CDR2 YYDKDF (reference sequence). V lost 0 bases to trimming and J lost 0 bases, with 5 bases between them. The CDR3 DNA follows: TGTGCCACCAGCAGAGATAGTTTGAACACTGAAGCTTTCTTT. Translation: CATSRDSLNTEAFF. Full variable domain (rest looked up from reference TRBV15 and TRBJ1-1): DAMVIQNPRYQVTQFGKPVTLSCSQTLNHNVMYWYQQKSSQAPKLLFHYYDKDFNNEADTPDNFQSRRPNTSFCFLDIRSPGLGDTAMYLCATSRDSLNTEAFFGQGTRLTVV.

V is TRBV27 and J is TRBJ1-1; no firm D call. Trimming removed 5 bases from V and 0 bases from J, with 13 bases in between. Germline assignment: CDR1 MNHEY and CDR2 SMNVEV (reference sequence). The length of the CDR3 is 15 residues. The CDR3 protein is CASSLVRNMNTEAFF. The CDR3 coding sequence is TGTGCCAGCAGTCTTGTCAGAAACATGAACACTGAAGCTTTCTTT.

The chain links TRBV5-4 to TRBJ1-6, with 8 nucleotides matching TRBD1. CDR3 size: 17 residues. V gave up 5 bases and J gave up 10 bases; unmatched junction bases: 17. The V gene's germline CDR1 is SGHNT and CDR2 YYREEE (reference sequence). DNA of the CDR3: TGTGCCAGCAGTTCCGGGACAGGACCTAATAATCGCTCACCCCTCCACTTT. It is translated as CASSSGTGPNNRSPLHF.

This rearrangement joins TRBV27 to TRBJ2-3; a weak D match, TRBD2 (5 bases). Germline V lookup: CDR1 MNHEY, CDR2 SMNVEV (reference sequence). The CDR3 is 14 residues long. The germline V and J ends were trimmed by 4 bases and 1 base, with 9 bases remaining between them. As DNA, the CDR3 is TGTGCCAGCAGTTCAGGACTCGGCACAGATACGCAGTATTTT. Amino acid sequence: CASSSGLGTDTQYF.

The gene calls are TRBV6-1 and TRBJ1-3; 9 bases line up with TRBD1. The V segment lost 6 bases and the J segment 6 bases; nucleotides outside the gene matches: 6. CDR1 and CDR2 (germline): MNHNS, SASEGT. The CDR3 covers 14 residues. CDR3 nucleotide sequence: TGTGCCAGCAGGAGCGGGGACAGGGAAAACACCATATATTTT. This codes for CASRSGDRENTIYF.